This TCR beta chain was documented in a study of cytomegalovirus exposure and HLA in healthy donors. Overall study results and limits: By a later analysis, the bulk of CMV-associated TCR beta chains appeared HLA-restricted. A missense DCLRE1C variant was associated with V- and J-gene trimming of TCR beta chains in a later analysis, and an independent cohort replicated the association. Apart from CMV serostatus, no immune exposure information was available.

The CDR3 has 15 residues. Trimming removed 6 bases at V and 2 bases at J, with 16 bases between. Germline-derived CDR1 and CDR2 are MNHNY and SVGAGI (reference sequence). PCR employed 60 Vbeta and 13 Jbeta primers. The protocol was immunoSEQ multiplex PCR, while the TCRdb copy is restricted to in-frame clones and leaves out a portion. Found here are nearly 35,000 clones; the top ten clones hold 3% to 3.5%. Details on this clone: What it binds is unknown.

The V call is TRBV6-6, the J call TRBJ1-2, with D unclear. The sequence came from a woman in her thirties or forties in good health and CMV-seropositive. The sample was PBMCs. Written as DNA, the CDR3 is TGTGCCAGCAGAAACTACAAGGATGGCAACTATGGCTACACCTTC. Encoded protein: CASRNYKDGNYGYTF.